This passage covers 28 T cell receptor beta chains from one sample sequenced in a study of T cell responses to AZD1222 COVID-19 vaccine (dated by TCRdb to 2020 to 2023). Per the publication, the time point label means: about 28 days (+/-7) after the second vaccine dose. Libraries were made using the immunoSEQ multiplex PCR assay. TCRdb retrieved this table from immuneACCESS and kept in-frame rearrangements only. Not all clones are present; in checked studies, unresolved V genes account for under half, and no reason is known for the remainder. Across this sample there are about 140,000 clones, with roughly nine tenths seen only once. The ten largest clones add up to around 1.5% of the sample. Sequencing used peripheral blood, obtained 28 days after the second AZD1222 dose. The source is an adult who received the AZD1222 COVID-19 vaccine.

The rearrangement joins TRBV27 to TRBJ1-1, with D uncertain. Germline assignment: CDR1 MNHEY and CDR2 SMNVEV (reference sequence). The length of the CDR3 is 14 residues. Trimming took 6 bases from V and 4 from J, leaving 15 bases between them. The DNA of the CDR3 is TGTGCCAGCAGACCCCTGGTGGGTTCCACTGAAGCTTTCTTT. It encodes CASRPLVGSTEAFF.

The chain couples TRBV5-1 to TRBJ2-7; 8 bases align to TRBD1. The V gene's germline CDR1 is SGHRS and CDR2 YFSETQ. This CDR3 contains 15 residues. V lost 0 bases, J lost 2 bases, and 4 bases stayed unmatched. The CDR3 is CASSLAGTGPYEQYF. DNA of the CDR3: TGCGCCAGCAGCTTGGCCGGGACAGGCCCCTACGAGCAGTACTTC.

The rearrangement links TRBV4-1 to TRBJ2-2, with D hard to call. CDR1 and CDR2 (germline): MGHRA, YSYEKL. The CDR3 is 19 amino acids. The V gene lost 0 bases and the J gene lost 8 bases, with 25 bases spanning the gap. The CDR3 sequence: CASSQESLPISWNAGELFF. The CDR3 region has the DNA TGCGCCAGCAGCCAAGAGTCTCTCCCAATTAGTTGGAACGCGGGGGAGCTGTTTTTT.

The sample holds one count of this clone. This chain connects TRBV2 to TRBJ1-5; maybe TRBD1 (6 bases). CDR1 SNHLY and CDR2 FYNNEI come from the germline V gene. This CDR3 is 14 amino acids long. The V end lost 4 bases, the J end lost 5 bases, and 12 bases lay between the germline ends. CDR3 bases: TGTGCCAGCAGTGGACAGGTCGGGGATCAGCCCCAGCATTTT. Encoded protein: CASSGQVGDQPQHF.

This sequence joins TRBV4-1 and TRBJ2-1; 9 bases agree with TRBD2. J gave up 10 bases and V 0 bases, and 16 bases lay outside the gene matches. CDR1 and CDR2 from the germline V gene are MGHRA and YSYEKL. This CDR3 is 18 amino acids long. Here the CDR3 reads CASSQEVPPAGGPWEQFF. The CDR3 DNA reads TGCGCCAGCAGCCAAGAGGTCCCACCGGCGGGAGGGCCATGGGAGCAGTTCTTC.

This clone was seen only once. The J gene is TRBJ1-1, the V gene TRBV7-9; no firm D call. The CDR3 has 14 residues. Germline V CDR1 and CDR2: SEHNR, FQNEAQ (reference sequence). Trimming took 4 bases from V and 1 from J, leaving 10 bases between them. CDR3 nucleotides: TGTGCCAGCAGCTGGAGGGTAGAGAACACTGAAGCTTTCTTT. It is translated as CASSWRVENTEAFF.

The chain carries TRBV11-2 and TRBJ2-3; possible D gene TRBD2, 6 bases. CDR3 length equals 16 residues. V lost 5 bases to trimming and J lost 2 bases, with 17 bases between them. The germline V gene has CDR1 SGHAT and CDR2 FQNNGV. The CDR3 coding sequence is TGTGCCAGCAGCCCCTCCTCCTGGGGGGTCACAGATACGCAGTATTTT. Encoded protein: CASSPSSWGVTDTQYF. Full variable domain (rest looked up from reference TRBV11-2 and TRBJ2-3): EAGVAQSPRYKIIEKRQSVAFWCNPISGHATLYWYQQILGQGPKLLIQFQNNGVVDDSQLPKDRFSAERLKGVDSTLKIQPAKLEDSAVYLCASSPSSWGVTDTQYFGPGTRLTVL.

The CDR3 region has the DNA TGTGCCAGCAGTTTCGGGGGAGGCGAAGCTTTCTTT. Residues: CASSFGGGEAFF. The chain combines TRBV12-3 or TRBV12-4 with TRBJ1-1; D possibly corresponds to TRBD1 (5 bases). CDR3 length equals 12 residues. The V end was cut by 3 bases, the J end by 8 bases, with 10 bases between.

The gene calls are TRBV7-9 and TRBJ1-6; no definite D call. V was clipped by 5 bases and J by 10 bases, with 18 bases between them. Germline CDR1 and CDR2: SEHNR and FQNEAQ (reference sequence). CDR3 length equals 15 residues. The CDR3 nucleotides read TGTGCCAGCAGCCCACCCGGGTACCTCTTCTCACCCCTCCACTTT. Translated, it gives CASSPPGYLFSPLHF.

J is TRBJ1-5 and V is TRBV5-6, with D possibly being TRBD1 (5 bases). Germline CDR1 SGHDT, CDR2 YYEEEE. V was pared by 0 bases and J by 5 bases, with 12 bases between. This CDR3 is 15 amino acids long. The CDR3 DNA is TGTGCCAGCAGCTTGGGGGGCCCATACGATCAGCCCCAGCATTTT. Translating gives CASSLGGPYDQPQHF. Filled out from reference TRBV5-6 and TRBJ1-5, the complete variable domain reads DAGVTQSPTHLIKTRGQQVTLRCSPKSGHDTVSWYQQALGQGPQFIFQYYEEEERQRGNFPDRFSGHQFPNYSSELNVNALLLGDSALYLCASSLGGPYDQPQHFGDGTRLSIL.

The chain couples TRBV6-5 to TRBJ1-1; D is unresolved. The germline CDR1 and CDR2 sequences are MNHEY and SVGAGI. V lost 0 bases, J lost 6 bases, and 14 bases lay in between. The CDR3 is 15 residues long. In DNA, the CDR3 is TGTGCCAGCAGTTACTCGATTGGGGTCGTGGCTGAAGCTTTCTTT. It is translated as CASSYSIGVVAEAFF.

The rearrangement links TRBV14 to TRBJ2-7; D gene ambiguous. Trimming removed 1 base at V and 11 bases at J, with 12 bases between. The germline CDR1 and CDR2 sequences are SGHDN and FVKESK. This CDR3 spans 12 amino acids. This CDR3 reads CASSQGGQSKYF. CDR3 nucleotides: TGTGCCAGCAGCCAAGGAGGCCAGTCCAAGTACTTC.

The chain has TRBV28 and TRBJ1-1; 8 bases align to TRBD1. Germline trimming cut 3 bases from V and 1 base from J; bases unmatched to any gene: 7. Germline V gives CDR1 MDHEN, CDR2 SYDVKM. This CDR3 has 16 residues. The CDR3 coding sequence is TGTGCCAGCAGTTTTCCGGGACAGGCGCCGAACACTGAAGCTTTCTTT. Protein product: CASSFPGQAPNTEAFF.

This clone was observed a few times. J is TRBJ1-2 and V is TRBV4-3; D gene unclear. V was trimmed by 1 base and J by 2 bases, leaving 5 bases between them. Germline V gene lookup returns CDR1 LGHNA and CDR2 YSLEER. CDR3 length equals 13 residues. DNA of the CDR3: TGCGCCAGCAGCCAAGTGGGAAACTATGGCTACACCTTC. Its translation is CASSQVGNYGYTF.

V is TRBV28 and J is TRBJ1-6; the match to TRBD1 covers 10 bases. Germline V CDR1 and CDR2: MDHEN, SYDVKM. The CDR3 has 17 residues. V gave up 7 bases and J gave up 0 bases; unmatched junction bases: 6. DNA for the CDR3: TGTGCCAGCACCGGGACAGGGGTGAGCTCCTATAATTCACCCCTCCACTTT. Translated, it gives CASTGTGVSSYNSPLHF.

This clone has just a few counts. The CDR3 protein is CASSSPGFNSPLHF. DNA for the CDR3: TGTGCCAGCAGTTCTCCGGGCTTTAATTCACCCCTCCACTTT. V usage is TRBV28 and J usage is TRBJ1-6, with D uncertain. The germline V and J ends were trimmed by 4 bases and 6 bases, with 10 bases remaining between them. The germline V gene encodes CDR1 MDHEN and CDR2 SYDVKM. This CDR3 has 14 residues. The variable domain in full, with the rest retrieved from reference TRBV28 and TRBJ1-6, is DVKVTQSSRYLVKRTGEKVFLECVQDMDHENMFWYRQDPGLGLRLIYFSYDVKMKEKGDIPEGYSVSREKKERFSLILESASTNQTSMYLCASSSPGFNSPLHFGNGTRLTVT.

The gene calls are TRBV5-4 and TRBJ1-4; D unclear. V was trimmed by 5 bases and J by 8 bases, leaving 19 bases between them. In germline, CDR1 is SGHNT, CDR2 YYREEE (reference sequence). The CDR3 is 15 residues long. For the CDR3, the DNA is TGTGCCAGCAGTTTTAAAGGAGACTTTATAGAAAAACTGTTTTTT. Its protein is CASSFKGDFIEKLFF.

J is TRBJ1-1 and V is TRBV11-2, with a tentative D call TRBD1 (5 bases). Looked up from germline, CDR1 is SGHAT and CDR2 is FQNNGV. Trimming took off 1 base at V and 3 bases at J, with 12 bases between the two ends. The CDR3 loop spans 15 amino acids. In DNA, the CDR3 is TGTGCCAGCAGCTTAGGGTCAGGGAGACACACTGAAGCTTTCTTT. This encodes CASSLGSGRHTEAFF.

This chain links TRBV27 with TRBJ1-1, with D perhaps matching TRBD1 (5 bases). The germline V gene encodes CDR1 MNHEY and CDR2 SMNVEV (reference sequence). This CDR3 comprises 18 residues. V shed 3 bases and J shed 0 bases, with 20 bases lying between them. CDR3 amino acids: CASSFRPEAGVMNTEAFF. The CDR3 DNA reads TGTGCCAGCAGTTTCCGCCCAGAGGCGGGGGTAATGAACACTGAAGCTTTCTTT.

The chain employs TRBV10-3 and TRBJ2-2; no clear D. The germline gives CDR1 ENHRY, CDR2 SYGVKD. This CDR3 region has 15 residues. V was clipped by 4 bases and J by 5 bases, with 14 bases between them. The CDR3 is CAISALPEGTGELFF. CDR3 in DNA: TGTGCCATCAGTGCCCTCCCGGAAGGGACCGGGGAGCTGTTTTTT.

The chain has TRBV30 and TRBJ2-3; D gene uncertain. CDR3 size: 13 residues. CDR1 is GTSNPN, CDR2 SVGIG, per germline (reference sequence). V shed 2 bases and J shed 1 base, with 7 bases lying between them. The chain's CDR3 is CAWSTQGTDTQYF. In nucleotides, the CDR3 is TGTGCCTGGAGTACACAAGGCACAGATACGCAGTATTTT. Complete variable domain (other parts from reference TRBV30 and TRBJ2-3): SQTIHQWPATLVQPVGSPLSLECTVEGTSNPNLYWYRQAAGRGLQLLFYSVGIGQISSEVPQNLSASRPQDRQFILSSKKLLLSDSGFYLCAWSTQGTDTQYFGPGTRLTVL.

This clone was recorded once. The chain combines TRBV5-6 with TRBJ2-7, with D possibly being TRBD2 (7 bases). V was pared by 1 base and J by 0 bases, with 14 bases between. Germline loops: CDR1 SGHDT, CDR2 YYEEEE. The CDR3 spans 16 residues. CDR3 protein: CASSLPEGGISYEQYF. As DNA, the CDR3 is TGTGCCAGCAGCTTGCCAGAGGGGGGGATCTCCTACGAGCAGTACTTC.

J is TRBJ2-7 and V is TRBV5-1; D gene ambiguous. This CDR3 is built from 14 residues. The germline gives CDR1 SGHRS, CDR2 YFSETQ. The V and J ends lost 0 bases and 1 base respectively, with 8 bases between them. CDR3 in amino acids: CASSLVALSYEQYF. The DNA of the CDR3 is TGCGCCAGCAGCTTGGTCGCGCTTTCCTACGAGCAGTACTTC.

The chain has TRBV6-2 or TRBV6-3 and TRBJ2-1, with TRBD2 identical over 8 bases. This CDR3 region has 15 residues. With V trimmed by 3 bases and J by 3 bases, 4 bases remained unmatched. Germline CDR1 is MNHEY and CDR2 is SVGEGT. The CDR3 nucleotides are TGTGCCAGCAGTTATACTAGCGGATACTACAATGAGCAGTTCTTC. This translates into CASSYTSGYYNEQFF.

The chain links TRBV4-3 to TRBJ2-3; possibly TRBD2 for D (5 bases). V lost 4 bases and J lost 5, with 22 bases in between. CDR1 LGHNA and CDR2 YSLEER come from the germline V gene. CDR3 size: 17 residues. The CDR3 DNA reads TGCGCCAGCAGCCCGGGGAAGAGGGAGAGGCAAATAGATACGCAGTATTTT. The encoded protein is CASSPGKRERQIDTQYF.

The V gene is TRBV3-1 (or the pseudogene TRBV3-2), the J gene TRBJ2-5; TRBD1 aligns across 9 bases. This CDR3 is built from 16 residues. Trimming at V came to 3 bases and at J to 3 bases, leaving 8 bases not matched to a gene. The V gene's germline CDR1 is LGHDT and CDR2 YNNKEL (reference sequence). The CDR3 coding sequence is TGTGCCAGCAGCCATCTAGGACAGGGGAGGGAAGAGACCCAGTACTTC. Protein product: CASSHLGQGREETQYF.

The CDR3, as DNA: TGTGCCAGCAGCGTAGCTCGGGGACTAGCGGACTCCTACAATGAGCAGTTCTTC. Translation: CASSVARGLADSYNEQFF. This rearrangement joins TRBV9 to TRBJ2-1; 11 nucleotides agree with TRBD2. The J segment lost 0 bases and the V segment lost 0 bases, leaving 5 bases of the junction unmatched. Germline CDR1 is SGDLS and CDR2 is YYNGEE. The CDR3 covers 18 residues.

As regards this clone: Other DNA sequences from this sample encode an identical CDR3 as well. J is TRBJ1-1 and V is TRBV10-1, with D hard to call. CDR1 is WNHNN and CDR2 is SYGVQD in the germline V gene (reference sequence). This CDR3 spans 13 amino acids. Trimming left V 3 bases short and J 1 base short, with 6 bases between. This CDR3 is CASSDEKNTEAFF. The CDR3 region has the DNA TGCGCCAGCAGTGATGAAAAGAACACTGAAGCTTTCTTT.